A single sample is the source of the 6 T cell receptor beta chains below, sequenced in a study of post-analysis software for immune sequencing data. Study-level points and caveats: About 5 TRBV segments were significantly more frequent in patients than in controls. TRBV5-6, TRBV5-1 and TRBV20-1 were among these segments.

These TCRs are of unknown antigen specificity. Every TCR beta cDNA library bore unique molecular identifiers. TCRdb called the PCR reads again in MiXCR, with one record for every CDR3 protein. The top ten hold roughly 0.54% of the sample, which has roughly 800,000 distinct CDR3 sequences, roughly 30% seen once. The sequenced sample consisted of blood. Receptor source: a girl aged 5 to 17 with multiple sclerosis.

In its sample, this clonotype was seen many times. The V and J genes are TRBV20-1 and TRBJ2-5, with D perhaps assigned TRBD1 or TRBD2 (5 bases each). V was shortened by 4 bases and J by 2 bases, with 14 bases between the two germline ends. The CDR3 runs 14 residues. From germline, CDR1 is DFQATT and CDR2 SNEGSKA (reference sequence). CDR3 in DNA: TGCAGTGCTACGGACAAGCGGCAACAAGAGACCCAGTACTTC. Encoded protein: CSATDKRQQETQYF.

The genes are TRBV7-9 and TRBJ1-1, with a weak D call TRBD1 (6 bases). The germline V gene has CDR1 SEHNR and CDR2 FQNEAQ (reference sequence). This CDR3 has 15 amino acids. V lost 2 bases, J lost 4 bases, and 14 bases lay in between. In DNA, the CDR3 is TGTGCCAGCAGCTTACTCGCCGGGGGCGGCACTGAAGCTTTCTTT. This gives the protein CASSLLAGGGTEAFF.

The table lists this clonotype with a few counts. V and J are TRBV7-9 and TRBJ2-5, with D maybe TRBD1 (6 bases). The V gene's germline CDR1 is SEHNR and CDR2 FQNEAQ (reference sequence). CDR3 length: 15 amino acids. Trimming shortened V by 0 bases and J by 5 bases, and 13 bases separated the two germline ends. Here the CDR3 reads CASSLARQGSETQYF. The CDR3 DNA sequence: TGTGCCAGCAGCTTAGCGCGGCAGGGGAGTGAGACCCAGTACTTC.

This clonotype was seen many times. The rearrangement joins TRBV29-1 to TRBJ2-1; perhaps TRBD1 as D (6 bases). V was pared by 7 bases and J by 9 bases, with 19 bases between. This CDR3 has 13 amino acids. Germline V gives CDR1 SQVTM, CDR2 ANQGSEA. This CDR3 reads CSGLTGGGGEQFF. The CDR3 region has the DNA TGCAGCGGACTGACAGGAGGAGGAGGTGAGCAGTTCTTC.

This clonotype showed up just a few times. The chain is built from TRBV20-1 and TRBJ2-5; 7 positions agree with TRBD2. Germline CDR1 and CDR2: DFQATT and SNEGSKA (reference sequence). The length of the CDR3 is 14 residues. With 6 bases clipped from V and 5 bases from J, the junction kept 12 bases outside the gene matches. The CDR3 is CSAPTASGGETQYF. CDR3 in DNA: TGCAGTGCGCCAACCGCCTCCGGGGGGGAGACCCAGTACTTC.

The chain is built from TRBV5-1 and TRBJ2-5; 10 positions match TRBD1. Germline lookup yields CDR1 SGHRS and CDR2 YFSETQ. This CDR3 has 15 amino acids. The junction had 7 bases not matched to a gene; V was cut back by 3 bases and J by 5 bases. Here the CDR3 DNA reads TGCGCCAGCAGCTCAGGGACAGGGGTCGGGGAGACCCAGTACTTC. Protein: CASSSGTGVGETQYF.